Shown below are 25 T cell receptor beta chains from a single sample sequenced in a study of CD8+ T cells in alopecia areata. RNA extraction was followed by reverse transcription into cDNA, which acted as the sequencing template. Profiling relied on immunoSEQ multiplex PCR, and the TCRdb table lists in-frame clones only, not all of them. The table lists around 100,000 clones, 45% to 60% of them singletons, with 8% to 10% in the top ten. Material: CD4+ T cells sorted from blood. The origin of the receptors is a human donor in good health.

The CDR3 region is CATSRDFAYEQYF. Written as DNA, the CDR3 is TGTGCCACCAGCAGAGATTTTGCCTACGAGCAGTACTTC. The chain couples TRBV15 to TRBJ2-7; D remains ambiguous. This CDR3 contains 13 residues. The V gene's germline CDR1 is LNHNV and CDR2 YYDKDF (reference sequence). Deletions cut 0 bases from V and 2 bases from J, with 5 bases between.

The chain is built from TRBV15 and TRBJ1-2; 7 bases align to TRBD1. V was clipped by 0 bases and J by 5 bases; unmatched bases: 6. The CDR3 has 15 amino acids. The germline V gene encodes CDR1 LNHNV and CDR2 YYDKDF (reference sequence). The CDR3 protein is CATSREGTATYGYTF. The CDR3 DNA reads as TGTGCCACCAGCAGAGAAGGGACAGCAACTTATGGCTACACCTTC.

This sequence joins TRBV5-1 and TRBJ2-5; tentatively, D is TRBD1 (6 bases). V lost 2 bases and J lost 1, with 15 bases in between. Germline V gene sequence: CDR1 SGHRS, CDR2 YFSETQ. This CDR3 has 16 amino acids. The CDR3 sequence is CASSFRPQGPQETQYF. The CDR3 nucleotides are TGCGCCAGCAGCTTCCGCCCTCAGGGGCCCCAAGAGACCCAGTACTTC.

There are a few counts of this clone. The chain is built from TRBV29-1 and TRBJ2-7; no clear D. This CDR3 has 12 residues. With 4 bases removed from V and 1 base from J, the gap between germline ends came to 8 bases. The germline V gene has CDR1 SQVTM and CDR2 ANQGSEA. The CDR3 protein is CSVVVSSYEQYF. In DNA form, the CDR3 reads TGCAGCGTTGTAGTTTCTTCCTACGAGCAGTACTTC.

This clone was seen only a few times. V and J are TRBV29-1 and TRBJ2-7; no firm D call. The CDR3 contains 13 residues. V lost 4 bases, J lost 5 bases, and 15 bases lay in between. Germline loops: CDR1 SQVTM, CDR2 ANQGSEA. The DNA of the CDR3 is TGCAGCGTTGCGGCAGGAGCGAGTAACGAGCAGTACTTC. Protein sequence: CSVAAGASNEQYF.

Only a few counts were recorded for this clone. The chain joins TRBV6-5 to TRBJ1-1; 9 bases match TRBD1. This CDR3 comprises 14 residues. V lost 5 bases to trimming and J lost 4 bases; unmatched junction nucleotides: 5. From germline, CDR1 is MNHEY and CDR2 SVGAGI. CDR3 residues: CASSGQGRGTEAFF. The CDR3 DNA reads TGTGCCAGCAGTGGACAGGGGCGGGGCACTGAAGCTTTCTTT.

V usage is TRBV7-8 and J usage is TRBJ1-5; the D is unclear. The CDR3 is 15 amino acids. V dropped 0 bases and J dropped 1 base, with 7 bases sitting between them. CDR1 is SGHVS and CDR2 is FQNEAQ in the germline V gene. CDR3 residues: CASSLAGSSNQPQHF. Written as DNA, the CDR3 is TGTGCCAGCAGCTTAGCTGGGAGCAGCAATCAGCCCCAGCATTTT.

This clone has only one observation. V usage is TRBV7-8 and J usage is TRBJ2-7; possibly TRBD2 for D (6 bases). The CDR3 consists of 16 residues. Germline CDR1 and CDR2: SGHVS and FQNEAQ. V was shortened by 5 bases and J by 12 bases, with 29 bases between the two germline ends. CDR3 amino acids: CASSAGPQNRRDWRYF. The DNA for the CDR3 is TGTGCCAGCAGCGCGGGACCCCAAAATCGTCGAGATTGGCGGTACTTC.

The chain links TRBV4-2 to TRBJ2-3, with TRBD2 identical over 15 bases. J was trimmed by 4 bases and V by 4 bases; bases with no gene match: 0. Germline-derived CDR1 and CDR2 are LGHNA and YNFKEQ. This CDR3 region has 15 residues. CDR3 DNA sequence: TGTGCCAGCAGCCGGACTAGCGGGGGGGCAGATACGCAGTATTTT. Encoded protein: CASSRTSGGADTQYF.

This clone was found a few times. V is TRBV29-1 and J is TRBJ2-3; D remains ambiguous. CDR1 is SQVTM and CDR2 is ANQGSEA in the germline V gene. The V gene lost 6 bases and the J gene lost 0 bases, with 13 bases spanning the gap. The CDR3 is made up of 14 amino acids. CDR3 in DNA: TGCAGCGTAGCCCTAGGGTCTAGCACAGATACGCAGTATTTT. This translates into CSVALGSSTDTQYF.

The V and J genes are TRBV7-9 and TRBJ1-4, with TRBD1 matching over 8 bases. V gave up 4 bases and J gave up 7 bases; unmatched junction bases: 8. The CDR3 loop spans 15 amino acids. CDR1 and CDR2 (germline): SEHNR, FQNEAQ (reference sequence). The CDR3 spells CASSSTTGAAEKLFF. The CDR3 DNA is TGTGCCAGCAGCTCAACGACAGGGGCGGCTGAAAAACTGTTTTTT.

CDR3 in DNA: TGCAGCGTTGAACGCTCCCTGGGGGTTGGTTATGGCTACACCTTC. It specifies CSVERSLGVGYGYTF. The chain joins TRBV29-1 to TRBJ1-2; maybe TRBD1 (5 bases). Trimming removed 2 bases at V and 5 bases at J, with 18 bases between. This CDR3 has 15 residues. Germline CDR1 and CDR2: SQVTM and ANQGSEA.

The chain's CDR3 is CASSLDQGDEAFF. The CDR3 coding sequence is TGTGCCAGCAGCTTAGATCAGGGGGATGAAGCTTTCTTT. This chain uses TRBV7-9 with TRBJ1-1, with 7 bases matching TRBD1. Germline trimming cut 1 base from V and 7 bases from J; bases unmatched to any gene: 3. CDR1 and CDR2 from the germline V gene are SEHNR and FQNEAQ (reference sequence). The CDR3 is made up of 13 amino acids.

In DNA form, the CDR3 reads TGTGCCAGTAGTACCCAGAGGAACACTGAAGCTTTCTTT. Translation gives CASSTQRNTEAFF. V usage is TRBV19 and J usage is TRBJ1-1, with unresolved D. CDR1 is LNHDA and CDR2 is SQIVND in the germline V gene (reference sequence). V was trimmed by 4 bases and J by 1 base, leaving 7 bases between them. CDR3 length: 13 residues.

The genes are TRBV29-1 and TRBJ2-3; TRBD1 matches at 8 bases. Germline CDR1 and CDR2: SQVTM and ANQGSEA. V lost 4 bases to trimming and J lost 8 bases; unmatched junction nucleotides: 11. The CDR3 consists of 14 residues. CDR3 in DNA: TGCAGCGTTGTCAGGGGGCAAAGGGGAGCTACGCAGTATTTT. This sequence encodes CSVVRGQRGATQYF.

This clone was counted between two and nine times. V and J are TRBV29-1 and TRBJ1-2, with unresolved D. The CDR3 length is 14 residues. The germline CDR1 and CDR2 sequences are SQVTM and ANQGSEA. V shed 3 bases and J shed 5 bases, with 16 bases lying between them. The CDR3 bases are TGCAGCGTTGATGCCCCGGAAGGGAGGTATGGCTACACCTTC. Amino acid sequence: CSVDAPEGRYGYTF.

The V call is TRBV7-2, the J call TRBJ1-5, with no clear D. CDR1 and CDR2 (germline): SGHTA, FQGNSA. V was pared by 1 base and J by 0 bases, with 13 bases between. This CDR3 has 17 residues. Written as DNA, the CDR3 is TGTGCCAGCAGCTTAGACTACGGTGGTTATAGCAATCAGCCCCAGCATTTT. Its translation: CASSLDYGGYSNQPQHF.

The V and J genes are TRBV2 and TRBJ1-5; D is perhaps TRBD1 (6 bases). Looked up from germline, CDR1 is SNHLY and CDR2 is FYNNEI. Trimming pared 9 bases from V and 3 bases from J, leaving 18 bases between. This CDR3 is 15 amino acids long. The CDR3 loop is CASRARDTNNQPQHF. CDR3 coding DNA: TGTGCCAGTAGAGCCCGGGACACAAACAATCAGCCCCAGCATTTT.

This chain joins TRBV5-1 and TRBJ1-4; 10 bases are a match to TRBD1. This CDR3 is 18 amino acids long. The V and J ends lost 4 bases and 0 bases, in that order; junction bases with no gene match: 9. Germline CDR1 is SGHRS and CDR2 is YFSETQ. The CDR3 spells CASSGDRGPLATNEKLFF. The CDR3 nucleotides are TGCGCCAGCAGCGGAGACAGGGGGCCCCTTGCAACTAATGAAAAACTGTTTTTT. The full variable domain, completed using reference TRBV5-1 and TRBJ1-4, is KAGVTQTPRYLIKTRGQQVTLSCSPISGHRSVSWYQQTPGQGLQFLFEYFSETQRNKGNFPGRFSGRQFSNSRSEMNVSTLELGDSALYLCASSGDRGPLATNEKLFFGSGTQLSVL.

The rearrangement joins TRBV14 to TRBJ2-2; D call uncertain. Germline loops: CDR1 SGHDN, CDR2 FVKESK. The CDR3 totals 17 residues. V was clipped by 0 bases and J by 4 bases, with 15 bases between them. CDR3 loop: CASSQDRARVGTGELFF. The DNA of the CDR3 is TGTGCCAGCAGCCAAGATCGAGCAAGGGTTGGCACCGGGGAGCTGTTTTTT.

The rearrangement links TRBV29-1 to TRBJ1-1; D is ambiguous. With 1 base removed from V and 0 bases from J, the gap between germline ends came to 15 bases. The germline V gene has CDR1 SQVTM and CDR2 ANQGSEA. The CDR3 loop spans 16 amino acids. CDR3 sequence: CSVEGSVKRVNTEAFF. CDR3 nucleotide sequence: TGCAGCGTTGAAGGATCCGTAAAAAGGGTGAACACTGAAGCTTTCTTT.

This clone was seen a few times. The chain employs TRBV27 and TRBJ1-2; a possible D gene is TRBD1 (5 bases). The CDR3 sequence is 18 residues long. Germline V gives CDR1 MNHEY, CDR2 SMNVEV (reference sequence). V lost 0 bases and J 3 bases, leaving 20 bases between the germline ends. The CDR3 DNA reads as TGTGCCAGCAGTTTATCGTGGGGTAGGGCAGGGCAGTACTATGGCTACACCTTC. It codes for CASSLSWGRAGQYYGYTF.

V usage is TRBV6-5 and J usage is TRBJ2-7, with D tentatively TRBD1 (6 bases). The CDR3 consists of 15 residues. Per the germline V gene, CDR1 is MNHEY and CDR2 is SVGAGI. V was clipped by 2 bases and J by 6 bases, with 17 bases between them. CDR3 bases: TGTGCCAGCAGTTACCTACTCGTACAGGGAAGCGAGCAGTACTTC. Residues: CASSYLLVQGSEQYF.

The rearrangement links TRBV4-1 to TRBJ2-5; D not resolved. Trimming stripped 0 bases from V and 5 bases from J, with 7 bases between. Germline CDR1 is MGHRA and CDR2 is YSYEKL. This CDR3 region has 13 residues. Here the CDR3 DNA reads TGCGCCAGCAGCCAAGATATAAGGGAGACCCAGTACTTC. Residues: CASSQDIRETQYF.

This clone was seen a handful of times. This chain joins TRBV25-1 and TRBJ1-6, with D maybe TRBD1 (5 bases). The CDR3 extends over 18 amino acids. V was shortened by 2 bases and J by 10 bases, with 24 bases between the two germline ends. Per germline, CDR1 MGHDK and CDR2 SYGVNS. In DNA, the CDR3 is TGTGCCAGCAGTGAAAAGTTCAAGGCCCAGGGCTCGCGGTCACCCCTCCACTTT. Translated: CASSEKFKAQGSRSPLHF.